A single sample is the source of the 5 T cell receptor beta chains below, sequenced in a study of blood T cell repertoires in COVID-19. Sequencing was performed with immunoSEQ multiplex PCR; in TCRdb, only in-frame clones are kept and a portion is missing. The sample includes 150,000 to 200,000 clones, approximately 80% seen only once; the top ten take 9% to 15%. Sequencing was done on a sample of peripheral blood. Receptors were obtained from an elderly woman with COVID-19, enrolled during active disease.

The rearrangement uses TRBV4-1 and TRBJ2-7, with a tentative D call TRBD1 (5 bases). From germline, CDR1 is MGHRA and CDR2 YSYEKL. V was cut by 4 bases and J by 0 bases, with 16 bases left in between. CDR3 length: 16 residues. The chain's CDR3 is CASSLGHSPSSYEQYF. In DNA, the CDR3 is TGCGCCAGCAGCCTAGGACATTCCCCGAGCTCCTACGAGCAGTACTTC.

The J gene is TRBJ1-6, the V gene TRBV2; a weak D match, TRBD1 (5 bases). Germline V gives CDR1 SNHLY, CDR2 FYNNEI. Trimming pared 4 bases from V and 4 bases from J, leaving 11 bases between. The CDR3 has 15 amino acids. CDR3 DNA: TGTGCCAGCAGTGTGGGGACTATGTATAATTCACCCCTCCACTTT. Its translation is CASSVGTMYNSPLHF. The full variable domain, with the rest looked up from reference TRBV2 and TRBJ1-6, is EPEVTQTPSHQVTQMGQEVILRCVPISNHLYFYWYRQILGQKVEFLVSFYNNEISEKSEIFDDQFSVERPDGSNFTLKIRSTKLEDSAMYFCASSVGTMYNSPLHFGNGTRLTVT.

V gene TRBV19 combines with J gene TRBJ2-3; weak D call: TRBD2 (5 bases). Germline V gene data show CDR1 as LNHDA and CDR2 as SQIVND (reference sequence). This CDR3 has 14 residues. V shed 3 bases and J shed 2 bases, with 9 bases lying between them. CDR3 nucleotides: TGTGCCAGTAGTATTGGACTTCACACAGATACGCAGTATTTT. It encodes CASSIGLHTDTQYF.

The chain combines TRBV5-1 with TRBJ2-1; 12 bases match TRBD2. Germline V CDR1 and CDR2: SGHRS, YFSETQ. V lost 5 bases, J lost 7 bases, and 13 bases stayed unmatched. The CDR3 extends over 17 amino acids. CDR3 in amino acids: CASRATSGGLLGNEQFF. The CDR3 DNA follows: TGCGCCAGCAGAGCGACTAGCGGGGGTCTTCTGGGGAATGAGCAGTTCTTC.

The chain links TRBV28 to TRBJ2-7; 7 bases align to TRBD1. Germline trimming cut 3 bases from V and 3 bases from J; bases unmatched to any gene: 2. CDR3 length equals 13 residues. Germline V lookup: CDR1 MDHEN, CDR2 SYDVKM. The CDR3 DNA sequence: TGTGCCAGCAGTTTCCACAGGGGCTACGAGCAGTACTTC. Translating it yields CASSFHRGYEQYF.